A single sample is the source of the 11 T cell receptor beta chains below, sequenced in a study of blood T cells in healthy people across ages. PCR was performed a second time for 7 to 11 cycles using a sample-barcoded 5' primer and a J-beta primer mix. TCRdb re-called the 5' RACE reads through MiXCR, storing one row per CDR3 protein. The profile shows 550,000 to 800,000 distinct CDR3 sequences, roughly 30% of them singletons. The material sequenced was blood. Receptors were obtained from a woman aged 80 or over in good health.

In regard to this clonotype: It is likely a read error, because the conserved phenylalanine at the end of the CDR3 is missing. The rearrangement links TRBV6-2 or TRBV6-3 to TRBJ2-4; D unclear. Germline V lookup: CDR1 MNHEY, CDR2 SVGEGT. Trimming took off 4 bases at V and 0 bases at J, with 10 bases between the two ends. The CDR3 sequence is 15 residues long. Here the CDR3 reads CASSFMGPAKNIQYS. CDR3 nucleotides: TGTGCCAGCAGTTTCATGGGCCCAGCCAAAAACATTCAGTACTCC.

This clonotype was seen only a few times. The chain carries TRBV19 and TRBJ2-5, with D tentatively TRBD1 (7 bases). V was shortened by 6 bases and J by 3 bases, with 17 bases between the two germline ends. The CDR3 is 15 residues long. Germline values: CDR1 LNHDA, CDR2 SQIVND (reference sequence). The CDR3 coding sequence is TGTGCCAGTAGACCCCAGGGGGGTTGGGAAGAGACCCAGTACTTC. Translating gives CASRPQGGWEETQYF.

This clonotype was found once. A read error is possible here, since a much larger clone lies one base away. J is TRBJ2-7 and V is TRBV6-2 or TRBV6-3; possibly TRBD1 for D (7 bases). The J call may be in error: the DNA end matches TRBJ2-1 better. Per the germline V gene, CDR1 is MNHEY and CDR2 is SVGEGT. The CDR3 covers 14 residues. The CDR3 DNA sequence: TGTGCCACCACAGGGGACGGGAGCTCCTACGAGCAGTTCTTC. Its protein product is CATTGDGSSYEQFF.

This clonotype has ten or more counts. The chain is built from TRBV6-2 or TRBV6-3 and TRBJ2-7; 11 bases agree with TRBD1. CDR3 length equals 14 residues. The V and J ends lost 6 bases and 1 base, in that order; junction bases with no gene match: 2. The germline V gene has CDR1 MNHEY and CDR2 SVGEGT. CDR3 residues: CASRGQGESYEQYF. The CDR3 bases are TGTGCCAGCAGGGGACAGGGGGAGTCCTACGAGCAGTACTTC.

The chain employs TRBV15 and TRBJ1-2; D might be TRBD1 (5 bases). From germline, CDR1 is LNHNV and CDR2 YYDKDF (reference sequence). Trimming cost V 0 bases and J 3 bases, with 11 bases left between them. This CDR3 contains 15 residues. DNA of the CDR3: TGTGCCACCAGCAGAGATACCAGGGAGGACTATGGCTACACCTTC. Encoded protein: CATSRDTREDYGYTF.

Ten or more counts support this clonotype. The genes are TRBV10-3 and TRBJ2-7; D is uncertain. Germline lookup yields CDR1 ENHRY and CDR2 SYGVKD. The CDR3 runs 13 residues. With 11 bases removed from V and 3 bases from J, the gap between germline ends came to 17 bases. This CDR3 is CASHPADFYEQYF. In DNA, the CDR3 is TGTGCCTCCCACCCGGCAGACTTCTACGAGCAGTACTTC.

This clonotype was picked up many times. CDR3 DNA: TGTGCCAGCAGTCATGGGGCATTCGGCCCCCAGCATTTT. It translates to CASSHGAFGPQHF. The chain couples TRBV5-6 to TRBJ1-5, with D perhaps matching TRBD1 (5 bases). V shed 5 bases and J shed 10 bases, with 16 bases lying between them. The CDR3 spans 13 residues. Germline V lookup: CDR1 SGHDT, CDR2 YYEEEE.

With respect to this clonotype: A much larger clone differs by one base, so this may be a read error. The chain's CDR3 is CASRPQGRNYGYTF. In DNA, the CDR3 is TGTGCCAGCAGGCCACAGGGTAGGAACTATGGCTACACCTTC. The chain joins TRBV12-3 or TRBV12-4 to TRBJ1-2, with D perhaps TRBD1 (6 bases). Trimming stripped 6 bases from V and 2 bases from J, with 13 bases between. The CDR3 spans 14 residues.

This clonotype came up many times. The V gene is TRBV12-3 or TRBV12-4, the J gene TRBJ2-7, with a possible D match to TRBD1 (6 bases). This CDR3 is built from 15 residues. Trimming pared 6 bases from V and 0 bases from J, leaving 15 bases between. CDR3 protein: CASSPRQGSSYEQYF. The CDR3, as DNA: TGTGCCAGCAGCCCAAGGCAGGGGAGCTCCTACGAGCAGTACTTC.

This chain uses TRBV4-1 with TRBJ2-6; TRBD2 aligns across 9 bases. The junction had 5 bases not matched to a gene; V was cut back by 2 bases and J by 3 bases. The germline V gene has CDR1 MGHRA and CDR2 YSYEKL. The CDR3 contains 17 residues. This chain's CDR3 is CASSQLIAGDGANVLTF. The CDR3 nucleotides are TGCGCCAGCAGCCAACTAATAGCGGGGGATGGGGCCAACGTCCTGACTTTC.

The CDR3 region has the DNA TGTGCCAGTAGTTCCCGACGGCTTAGCAATCAGCCCCAGCATTTT. This sequence encodes CASSSRRLSNQPQHF. The rearrangement links TRBV19 to TRBJ1-5; D gene unclear. The V end lost 5 bases, the J end lost 0 bases, and 11 bases lay between the germline ends. CDR1 is LNHDA and CDR2 is SQIVND in the germline V gene (reference sequence). The CDR3 totals 15 residues.